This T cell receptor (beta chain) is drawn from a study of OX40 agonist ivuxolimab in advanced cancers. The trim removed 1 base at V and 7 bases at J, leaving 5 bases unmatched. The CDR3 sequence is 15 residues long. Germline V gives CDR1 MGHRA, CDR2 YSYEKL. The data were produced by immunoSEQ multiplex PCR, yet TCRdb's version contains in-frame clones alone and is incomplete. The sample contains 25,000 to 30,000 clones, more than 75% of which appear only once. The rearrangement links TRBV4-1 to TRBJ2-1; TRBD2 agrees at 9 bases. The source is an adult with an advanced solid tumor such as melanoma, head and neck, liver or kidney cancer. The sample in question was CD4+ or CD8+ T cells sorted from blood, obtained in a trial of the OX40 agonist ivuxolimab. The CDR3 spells CASSQGLAAQNEQFF. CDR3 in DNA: TGCGCCAGCAGCCAAGGACTAGCGGCCCAGAATGAGCAGTTCTTC.